This T cell receptor (beta chain) was sequenced for a study of cytomegalovirus exposure and HLA in healthy donors. Study-wide results and caveats: Reported results showed that the classifier diagnosed cytomegalovirus status with high specificity and sensitivity. Most of the TCR beta V segments (in an earlier analysis) were productive either about 87% or about 30% of the time. Some V segments, including TRBV6-2 and TRBV6-3, were excluded as indistinguishable.

The PCR had 60 Vbeta and 13 Jbeta primers. The data were produced by immunoSEQ multiplex PCR, yet TCRdb's version contains in-frame clones alone and is incomplete. The table shows 130,000 or so clones, with about four fifths occurring only once. Notes on this clone: The target antigen is unknown.

The CDR3 is 13 amino acids. CDR1 is WNHNN, CDR2 SYGVQD, per germline (reference sequence). V dropped 6 bases and J dropped 6; count of bases not matched to a gene: 5. The genes are TRBV10-1 and TRBJ1-2; 9 positions agree with TRBD1. The TCR sequence derives from a man younger than 40 in good health and CMV-seronegative. Sequencing input: PBMCs. CDR3 in DNA: TGCGCCAGCAGCGTGCGACAGGGGGATGGCTACACCTTC. Its translation: CASSVRQGDGYTF.